The rows below give T cell receptor beta chains drawn from one sample of a study of somatic mutations in cytotoxic T cells in rheumatoid arthritis. Assay used: immunoSEQ multiplex PCR; TCRdb lists only in-frame clones, some missing. The sample comprises 15,000 to 20,000 clones, around 80% of which are singletons, and 10% rests with the top ten. The sample consisted of CD8+ T cells sorted from blood. These receptors came from an adult with rheumatoid arthritis. Both conserved end residues are part of each CDR3. D genes are given only for firm matches. Rows may omit the clone size; those that give it use once, few, many or a size class.

D	V	J	length	size	CDR3	DNA
.	TRBV14	TRBJ2-7	13	.	CASSQYLSYEQYF	TGTGCCAGCAGCCAATATCTCTCCTACGAGCAGTACTTC
.	TRBV7-9	TRBJ2-3	15	.	CASSLAQGGADTQYF	TGTGCCAGCAGCTTAGCGCAGGGGGGAGCAGATACGCAGTATTTT
.	TRBV11-2	TRBJ2-5	13	.	CASSFEGVETQYF	TGTGCCAGCAGCTTTGAGGGGGTAGAGACCCAGTACTTC
TRBD1	TRBV19	TRBJ2-7	15	.	CASSIARDSTYEQYF	TGTGCCAGTAGTATCGCCCGGGACAGTACCTACGAGCAGTACTTC
.	TRBV9	TRBJ2-1	13	.	CASGTPNYNEQFF	TGTGCCAGCGGGACACCAAATTACAATGAGCAGTTCTTC
.	TRBV6-4	TRBJ2-1	15	once	CASSDSGGGYNEQFF	TGTGCCAGCAGTGACTCAGGGGGGGGGTACAATGAGCAGTTCTTC
.	TRBV9	TRBJ2-2	15	.	CASRWGGLDTGELFF	TGTGCCAGCAGGTGGGGTGGGTTGGACACCGGGGAGCTGTTTTTT
TRBD1	TRBV11-1	TRBJ1-1	13	.	CATGGTENTEAFF	TGTGCCACCGGGGGGACAGAGAACACTGAAGCTTTCTTT
.	TRBV6-6	TRBJ1-3	16	.	CASSSSGPNSGNTIYF	TGTGCCAGCAGTTCGAGTGGGCCCAACTCTGGAAACACCATATATTTT
.	TRBV28	TRBJ2-5	13	.	CASSERMVRSQYF	TGTGCCAGCAGCGAGAGGATGGTGCGGAGCCAGTACTTC
TRBD2	TRBV11-2	TRBJ2-7	15	.	CASSPTSGGRYEQYF	TGTGCCAGCAGCCCGACTAGCGGGGGCCGCTACGAGCAGTACTTC
.	TRBV13	TRBJ2-2	12	few	CASSPDRQELFF	TGTGCCAGCAGCCCGGACCGCCAGGAGCTGTTTTTT
TRBD2	TRBV6-1	TRBJ2-1	15	.	CASGNEAGGLNEQFF	TGTGCCAGCGGGAACGAGGCGGGGGGTCTCAATGAGCAGTTCTTC
TRBD1	TRBV7-9	TRBJ1-2	16	.	CASSSSRDRGNYGYTF	TGTGCCAGCAGCTCGTCCCGGGACAGGGGGAACTATGGCTACACCTTC
.	TRBV13	TRBJ2-4	12	.	CASSFGGNIQYF	TGTGCCAGCAGCTTTGGGGGAAACATTCAGTACTTC
.	TRBV6-5	TRBJ1-1	15	.	CASSYAGVRNTEAFF	TGTGCCAGCAGTTACGCAGGAGTGAGGAACACTGAAGCTTTCTTT
.	TRBV11-2	TRBJ1-3	18	.	CASSLTWRSESSGNTIYF	TGTGCCAGCAGCTTAACATGGAGGTCGGAGAGCTCTGGAAACACCATATATTTT
.	TRBV14	TRBJ2-3	16	.	CASSQATGWGADTQYF	TGTGCCAGCAGCCAAGCGACCGGGTGGGGCGCAGATACGCAGTATTTT
TRBD1	TRBV4-1	TRBJ2-1	15	.	CASSPVGDRGNEQFF	TGCGCCAGCAGCCCCGTCGGGGACAGGGGGAATGAGCAGTTCTTC
.	TRBV7-9	TRBJ1-1	14	.	CASSPPRQNTEAFF	TGTGCCAGCAGCCCACCGCGGCAGAACACTGAAGCTTTCTTT
.	TRBV7-6	TRBJ1-5	15	.	CASSLGPGAGQPQHF	TGTGCCAGCAGCTTAGGTCCGGGGGCCGGGCAGCCCCAGCATTTT
.	TRBV5-1	TRBJ1-1	18	.	CASSQLTASMGTRTEAFF	TGCGCCAGCAGCCAACTGACAGCGTCGATGGGGACTAGGACTGAAGCTTTCTTT
TRBD1	TRBV11-3	TRBJ2-1	14	.	CASSLGTGYNEQFF	TGTGCCAGCAGCTTGGGGACAGGTTACAATGAGCAGTTCTTC
.	TRBV28	TRBJ1-1	12	.	CASSSAGAAAFF	TGTGCCAGCAGTTCGGCAGGGGCGGCAGCTTTCTTT
.	TRBV21-1	TRBJ1-6	17	.	CASSKGGSSSYNSPLHF	TGTGCCAGCAGCAAAGGTGGAAGCAGCTCCTATAATTCACCCCTCCACTTT
TRBD2	TRBV11-2	TRBJ2-1	18	.	CASSLFLAGASSYNEQFF	TGTGCCAGCAGCTTATTCCTAGCGGGGGCGAGCTCCTACAATGAGCAGTTCTTC
.	TRBV19	TRBJ2-6	17	.	CASSIRTAISGANVLTF	TGTGCCAGTAGTATCCGGACAGCGATCTCTGGGGCCAACGTCCTGACTTTC
.	TRBV7-9	TRBJ2-7	16	few	CASSLGSGSLRDEQYF	TGTGCCAGCAGCTTAGGGTCGGGCAGTCTTCGGGACGAGCAGTACTTC
.	TRBV30	TRBJ2-7	13	.	CAWGRDSSYEQYF	TGTGCCTGGGGCCGGGACTCGTCCTACGAGCAGTACTTC
.	TRBV7-9	TRBJ2-7	12	few	CASQSGGPEQYF	TGTGCCAGCCAGTCTGGCGGACCTGAGCAGTACTTC
.	TRBV30	TRBJ2-3	15	.	CAWSYSRGEGDTQYF	TGTGCCTGGAGTTATTCCAGGGGCGAGGGAGATACGCAGTATTTT
TRBD2	TRBV2	TRBJ2-7	15	.	CASKFSGGQTYEQYF	TGTGCCAGCAAATTCTCGGGGGGGCAGACCTACGAGCAGTACTTC
.	TRBV28	TRBJ2-7	13	once	CASSFRSAYEQYF	TGTGCCAGCAGTTTCCGCAGTGCCTACGAGCAGTACTTC
.	TRBV27	TRBJ1-1	14	.	CASSLGGRVTEAFF	TGTGCCAGCAGTTTAGGGGGGCGCGTGACTGAAGCTTTCTTT
TRBD1	TRBV5-6	TRBJ2-7	14	.	CASSPGQGSYEQYF	TGTGCCAGCAGCCCGGGACAGGGAAGCTACGAGCAGTACTTC
TRBD1	TRBV29-1	TRBJ2-7	13	.	CSVEYRGSNEQYF	TGCAGCGTTGAGTACAGGGGGTCCAACGAGCAGTACTTC
.	TRBV2	TRBJ1-2	11	.	CAVANNYGYTF	TGTGCCGTCGCTAATAACTATGGCTACACCTTC
.	TRBV4-1	TRBJ2-5	15	.	CASSQQDRLQETQYF	TGCGCCAGCAGCCAACAGGACAGATTACAAGAGACCCAGTACTTC
.	TRBV4-2	TRBJ2-3	15	.	CASSLLRTSTDTQYF	TGTGCCAGCAGCCTTCTTAGGACTAGCACAGATACGCAGTATTTT
.	TRBV18	TRBJ2-3	13	.	CATFPGGTDTQYF	TGTGCCACCTTCCCCGGGGGCACAGATACGCAGTATTTT
.	TRBV5-4	TRBJ2-7	13	.	CASSFGGLYEQYF	TGTGCCAGCAGCTTCGGGGGTTTATACGAGCAGTACTTC
.	TRBV27	TRBJ1-6	16	few	CASSYGPGSYNSPLHF	TGTGCCAGCAGTTACGGACCGGGCTCCTATAATTCACCCCTCCACTTT
TRBD1	TRBV5-1	TRBJ2-5	15	.	CASSPRQGIEETQYF	TGCGCCAGCAGCCCACGACAGGGGATCGAGGAGACCCAGTACTTC
TRBD1	TRBV5-1	TRBJ2-2	15	.	CASSPRDRNTGELFF	TGCGCCAGCAGCCCCCGGGACAGGAACACCGGGGAGCTGTTTTTT
.	TRBV6-1	TRBJ2-1	13	.	CASSATVGPEQFF	TGTGCCAGCAGTGCGACGGTTGGCCCTGAGCAGTTCTTC
TRBD1	TRBV6-5	TRBJ1-2	13	.	CASSVGTGWGYTF	TGTGCCAGCTCGGTAGGGACAGGTTGGGGCTACACCTTC
.	TRBV27	TRBJ2-7	14	few	CASSFGTSYYEQYF	TGTGCCAGCAGTTTCGGGACATCGTACTACGAGCAGTACTTC
TRBD1	TRBV7-6	TRBJ2-2	16	.	CASSGWTGDSTGELFF	TGTGCCAGCAGCGGCTGGACAGGGGATTCGACCGGGGAGCTGTTTTTT
.	TRBV7-9	TRBJ1-5	14	.	CASSLGDSNQPQHF	TGTGCCAGCAGCTTAGGAGATAGCAATCAGCCCCAGCATTTT
.	TRBV19	TRBJ2-7	13	.	CASSAGTVYEQYF	TGTGCCAGTAGTGCGGGGACAGTATACGAGCAGTACTTC
.	TRBV10-3	TRBJ2-2	12	.	CAISNNPGELFF	TGTGCCATCAGTAATAACCCCGGGGAGCTGTTTTTT
TRBD2	TRBV27	TRBJ2-3	16	few	CASSLLTAGYTDTQYF	TGTGCCAGCAGTCTCCTGACAGCGGGGTACACAGATACGCAGTATTTT
.	TRBV28	TRBJ1-2	13	.	CASSFEGYYGYTF	TGTGCCAGCAGTTTCGAGGGCTACTATGGCTACACCTTC
TRBD1	TRBV6-4	TRBJ1-1	16	.	CASSLHRGPMGTEAFF	TGTGCCAGCAGCCTCCACAGGGGCCCCATGGGCACTGAAGCTTTCTTT
.	TRBV21-1	TRBJ2-6	20	.	CASSKVGRAGVYSGANVLTF	TGTGCCAGCAGCAAAGTCGGGAGAGCGGGGGTTTACTCTGGGGCCAACGTCCTGACTTTC
.	TRBV6-1	TRBJ1-3	15	.	CGSSAGSLTGNTIYF	TGTGGATCATCGGCAGGGAGTTTGACTGGAAACACCATATATTTT
TRBD1	TRBV7-9	TRBJ2-7	14	.	CASSRGQRAGEQYF	TGTGCCAGCAGCCGGGGACAGAGAGCTGGCGAGCAGTACTTC
TRBD1	TRBV28	TRBJ1-4	16	.	CASSTGTGGANEKLFF	TGTGCCAGCAGTACCGGGACAGGGGGTGCTAATGAAAAACTGTTTTTT